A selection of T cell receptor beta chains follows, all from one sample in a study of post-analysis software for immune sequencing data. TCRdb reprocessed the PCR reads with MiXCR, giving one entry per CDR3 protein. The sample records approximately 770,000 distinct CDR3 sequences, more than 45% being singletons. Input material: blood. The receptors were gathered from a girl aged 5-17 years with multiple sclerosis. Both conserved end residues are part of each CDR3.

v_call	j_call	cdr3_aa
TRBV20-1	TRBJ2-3	CSATGDGDHMTTDTQYF
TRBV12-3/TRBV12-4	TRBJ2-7	CASMTGHSSYEQYF
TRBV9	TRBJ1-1	CASSVGPMNTEAFF
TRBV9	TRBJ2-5	CASSVSPGGFAGGPHEQYF
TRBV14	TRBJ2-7	CASSQRRTGTGEQYF
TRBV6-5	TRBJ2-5	CASSYLQGQAQETQYF
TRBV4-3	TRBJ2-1	CASSQVGGLPHEQFF
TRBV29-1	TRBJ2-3	CSVVFRELVKYTDTQYF
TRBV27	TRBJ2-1	CASSQWDFREQFF
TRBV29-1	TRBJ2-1	CSVEQGANEQFF
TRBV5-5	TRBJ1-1	CASSLARGADTEAFF
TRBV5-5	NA	CASSGLTGNEQYF
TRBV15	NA	CVTSRVVAGGFNEQYF
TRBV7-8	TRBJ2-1	CASLSVGGPSSYNEQFF
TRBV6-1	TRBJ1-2	CASSLAGDGGFRSNYGYTF
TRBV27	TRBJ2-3	CASSYLGTGGRGTDTQYF
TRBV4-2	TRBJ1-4	CASSRHPRTGSATNEKLFF
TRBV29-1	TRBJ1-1	CSYGGGSNTEAFF
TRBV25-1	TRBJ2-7	CASSEDGGPLYEQYF
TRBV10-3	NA	CASGGGLETQYF
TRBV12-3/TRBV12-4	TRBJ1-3	CASSGWGAGNTIYF
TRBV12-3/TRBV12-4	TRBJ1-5	CASSPGGGNGQPQHF
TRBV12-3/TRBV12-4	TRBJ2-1	CASAPDSNYNEQFF
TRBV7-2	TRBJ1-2	CASSLQTVNYGYTF
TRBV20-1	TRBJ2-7	CSAQSYEQYF
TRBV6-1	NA	CASRLAGGPVEQYF
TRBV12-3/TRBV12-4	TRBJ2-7	CASSSGLSLADSYEQYF
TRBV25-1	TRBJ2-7	CASSATGSYEQYF